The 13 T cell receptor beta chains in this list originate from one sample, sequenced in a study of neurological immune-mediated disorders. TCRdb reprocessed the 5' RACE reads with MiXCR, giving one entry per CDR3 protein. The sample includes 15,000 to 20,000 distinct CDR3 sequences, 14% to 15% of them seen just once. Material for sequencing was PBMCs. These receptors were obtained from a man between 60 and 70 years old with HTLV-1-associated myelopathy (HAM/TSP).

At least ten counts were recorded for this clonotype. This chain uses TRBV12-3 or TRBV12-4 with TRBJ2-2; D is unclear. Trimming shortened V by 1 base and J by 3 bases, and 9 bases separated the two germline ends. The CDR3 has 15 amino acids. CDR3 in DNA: TGTGCCAGCAGTTTAGTGGCCAGTTACACCGGGGAGCTGTTTTTT. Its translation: CASSLVASYTGELFF.

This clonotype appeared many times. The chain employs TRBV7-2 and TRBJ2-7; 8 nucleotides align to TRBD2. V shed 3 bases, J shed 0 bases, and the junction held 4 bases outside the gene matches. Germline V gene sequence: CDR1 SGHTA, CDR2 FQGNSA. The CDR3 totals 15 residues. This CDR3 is CASSFSGVSSYEQYF. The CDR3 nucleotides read TGTGCCAGCAGCTTTAGCGGGGTGAGCTCCTACGAGCAGTACTTC.

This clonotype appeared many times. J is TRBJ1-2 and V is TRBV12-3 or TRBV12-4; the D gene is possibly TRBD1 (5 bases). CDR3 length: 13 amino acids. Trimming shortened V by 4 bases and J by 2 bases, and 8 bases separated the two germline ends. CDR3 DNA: TGTGCCAGCAGTTACCCAGGGAACTATGGCTACACCTTC. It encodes CASSYPGNYGYTF.

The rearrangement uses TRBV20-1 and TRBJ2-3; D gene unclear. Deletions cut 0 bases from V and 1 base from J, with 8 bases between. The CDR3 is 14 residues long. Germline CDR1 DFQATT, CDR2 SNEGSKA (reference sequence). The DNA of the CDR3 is TGCAGTGCTAGAGATACGCCACGCACAGATACGCAGTATTTT. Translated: CSARDTPRTDTQYF.

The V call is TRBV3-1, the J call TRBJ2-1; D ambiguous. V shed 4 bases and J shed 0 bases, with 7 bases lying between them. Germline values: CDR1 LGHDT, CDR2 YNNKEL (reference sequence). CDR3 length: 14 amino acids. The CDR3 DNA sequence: TGTGCCAGCAGCCCCGAGTTCTCCTACAATGAGCAGTTCTTC. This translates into CASSPEFSYNEQFF.

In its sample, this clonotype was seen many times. CDR3 residues: CSARDIQPMFF. The CDR3 bases are TGCAGTGCTAGAGATATACAACCCATGTTCTTC. This sequence joins TRBV20-1 and TRBJ2-1, with D uncertain. Germline CDR1 is DFQATT and CDR2 is SNEGSKA (reference sequence). The CDR3 is made up of 11 amino acids. V lost 0 bases, J lost 15 bases, and 12 bases lay in between.

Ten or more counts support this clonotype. The DNA for the CDR3 is TGTGCCAGCAGCTTAAAGCTAGCGGTCTACGAGCAGTACTTC. The encoded protein is CASSLKLAVYEQYF. The chain carries TRBV7-3 and TRBJ2-7; 7 nucleotides agree with TRBD2. CDR1 and CDR2 from the germline V gene are SGHTA and FQGTGA. The V and J ends lost 1 base and 3 bases, in that order; junction bases with no gene match: 3. The CDR3 extends over 14 amino acids.

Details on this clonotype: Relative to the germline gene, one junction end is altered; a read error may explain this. The CDR3 loop is CSAAAGCPDTQYF. Written as DNA, the CDR3 is TGCAGTGCCGCAGCGGGGTGCCCCGATACTCAGTATTTT. The chain is built from TRBV20-1 and TRBJ2-3, with 7 bases lining up with TRBD2. Germline-derived CDR1 and CDR2 are DFQATT and SNEGSKA (reference sequence). This CDR3 spans 13 amino acids.

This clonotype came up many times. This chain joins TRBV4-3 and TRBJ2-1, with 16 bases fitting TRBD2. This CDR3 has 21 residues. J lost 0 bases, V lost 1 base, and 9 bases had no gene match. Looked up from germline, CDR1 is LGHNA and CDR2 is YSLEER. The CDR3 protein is CASSQVVGGLAGGSSYNEQFF. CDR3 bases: TGCGCCAGCAGCCAAGTGGTTGGGGGACTAGCGGGGGGGAGCTCCTACAATGAGCAGTTCTTC.

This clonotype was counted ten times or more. CDR3 amino acids: CASSLRGSETQYF. The CDR3 DNA sequence: TGCGCCAGCAGCTTGAGGGGCTCTGAGACCCAGTACTTC. The rearrangement joins TRBV5-1 to TRBJ2-5; tentatively, D is TRBD1 (5 bases). Germline V lookup: CDR1 SGHRS, CDR2 YFSETQ. Trimming removed 1 base at V and 5 bases at J, with 9 bases between. This CDR3 contains 13 residues. The full variable domain, with the rest looked up from reference TRBV5-1 and TRBJ2-5, is KAGVTQTPRYLIKTRGQQVTLSCSPISGHRSVSWYQQTPGQGLQFLFEYFSETQRNKGNFPGRFSGRQFSNSRSEMNVSTLELGDSALYLCASSLRGSETQYFGPGTRLLVL.

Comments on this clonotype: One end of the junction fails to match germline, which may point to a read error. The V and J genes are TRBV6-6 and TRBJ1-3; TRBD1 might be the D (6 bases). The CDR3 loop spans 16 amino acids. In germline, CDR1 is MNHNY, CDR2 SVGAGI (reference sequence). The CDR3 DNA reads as TGCGCCAGCGGGATGCGGACAGAAACCTCTGGAAAGACCATATATTTT. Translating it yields CASGMRTETSGKTIYF.

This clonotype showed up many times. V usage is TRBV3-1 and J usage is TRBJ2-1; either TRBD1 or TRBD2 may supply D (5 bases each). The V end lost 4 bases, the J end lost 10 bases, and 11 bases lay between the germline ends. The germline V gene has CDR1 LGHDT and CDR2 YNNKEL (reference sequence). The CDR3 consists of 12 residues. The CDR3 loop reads CASSLSWGEQFF. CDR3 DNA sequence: TGTGCCAGCAGCCTAAGTTGGGGGGAGCAGTTCTTC.

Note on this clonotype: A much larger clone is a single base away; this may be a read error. The CDR3 region is CASSFGQGGGQPQHF. The CDR3 bases are TGTGCCAGTAGCTTTGGTCAAGGGGGCGGACAGCCCCAGCATTTT. This chain links TRBV19 with TRBJ1-5, with 7 bases matching TRBD1. V lost 6 bases to trimming and J lost 7 bases; unmatched junction nucleotides: 12. Germline CDR1 reads LNHDA; CDR2 reads SQIVND (reference sequence). This CDR3 has 15 amino acids. The full variable domain, in which reference TRBV19 and TRBJ1-5 provide the parts outside the CDR3, is DGGITQSPKYLFRKEGQNVTLSCEQNLNHDAMYWYRQDPGQGLRLIYYSQIVNDFQKGDIAEGYSVSREKKESFPLTVTSAQKNPTAFYLCASSFGQGGGQPQHFGDGTRLSIL.